Here is one T cell receptor beta chain with its context. This specimen belongs to a study of shared clonotypes between healthy human individuals. The overall study: Those who served as donors were a couple of women and a few men between the ages of 18 and 49.

The assay was run at deep level. Generated by immunoSEQ multiplex PCR, the TCRdb table keeps only in-frame clones and is missing some. The sample has 450,000 to 650,000 clones; just over 75% are singletons. V trimming: 2 bases; J trimming: 2 bases; junction bases outside the gene matches: 4. Germline-derived CDR1 and CDR2 are SGHDN and FVKESK. The length of the CDR3 is 15 residues. The rearrangement joins TRBV14 to TRBJ2-7; 9 nucleotides match TRBD2. The source of this sequence is a woman between 40 and 50 years old in good health. Some clones in this sample may be carry-over from other donors' samples. Sequencing used PBMCs. CDR3: CASSQISGSPYEQYF. CDR3 nucleotides: TGTGCCAGCAGCCAAATTAGCGGGAGTCCCTACGAGCAGTACTTC.